This T cell receptor beta chain was sequenced in a study of OX40 agonist ivuxolimab in advanced cancers. For the study in its entirety: The costimulatory receptor OX40 (CD134) was targeted by ivuxolimab, a fully human IgG2 agonistic monoclonal antibody. Intravenous ivuxolimab was administered to patients every 2 weeks at six dose levels: 0.01, 0.1, 0.3, 1.5, 3 and 10 mg/kg. Partial responses occurred in three dose-escalation patients, of whom one had hepatocellular carcinoma and two had cutaneous melanoma. The point of sequencing TCRbeta in the periphery was to test whether ivuxolimab changed TCR sequence diversity and drove clonal T-cell expansion. Of the roughly 52 patients in dose escalation, 19 had hepatocellular carcinoma, about 15 had melanoma, 9 had renal cell carcinoma and 9 had head and neck cancer. Patients were allowed to have had prior anti-PD-1, anti-PD-L1 or anti-CTLA-4 therapy, and approximately 43% of the dose-escalation patients had previously received checkpoint inhibitors. The paper covers the monotherapy dose-escalation part of the phase I ivuxolimab trial, which included N ≈ 57 patients. A male proportion of roughly 80% and a mean age of roughly 58 years, ranging from 23 to 79, were recorded for the dose-escalation cohort. Results the study describes overall, beyond this receptor: On average, CD8+ T cells showed more expanded clones than CD4+ T cells after ivuxolimab. Low levels of normalized T-cell clonal expansion were also seen in some patients who did not respond. At doses from 0.1 to 3.0 mg/kg, clonal expansion was seen in both CD4+ and CD8+ blood T cells between baseline and week 6. In partial responders in the 0.1-3.0 mg/kg groups, normalized peripheral clonal expansion was found to be among the lowest, especially among CD8+ T cells. The antigen specificity of the peripheral T cells that underwent clonal expansion was not determined.

As to this clone: The antigen it binds to is not known. There are no base qualities to consult, and no much larger clone falls within one base.

Genomic DNA was isolated from the sorted cells so that the TCRbeta CDR3 region could be sequenced. TCRbeta CDR3 regions were sequenced using the immunoSEQ Assay. Here the immuneACCESS table is served through TCRdb, limited to in-frame sequences with V and J called. Missing clones are a known gap in these copies; in checked studies unresolved V genes cover under half, and the rest lacks a known reason. The sample records about 48,000 clones, around 87% of which are singletons. The ten largest clonotypes hold about a tenth of the sample. Patients with autoimmune disease history or receiving systemic immunosuppression were excluded from the trial. Peripheral blood for TCR sequencing was drawn from every dose cohort at baseline, at cycle 4 day 1 and at cycle 7 day 1. The samples were drawn from a first-in-human, open-label, multicenter phase I dose-escalation trial of ivuxolimab. Adults with locally advanced or metastatic melanoma, renal cell carcinoma, hepatocellular carcinoma or head and neck squamous cell carcinoma were enrolled in the trial. CD4+ and CD8+ T cells were sorted separately from peripheral blood before TCR sequencing.

Sequences were derived from CD4+ or CD8+ T cells sorted from blood, sampled in a trial of the OX40 agonist ivuxolimab. The sequence was obtained from an adult with an advanced solid tumor such as melanoma, head and neck, liver or kidney cancer.

The CDR3 here reads CASSEGRGVTDTQYF. The DNA sequence is TGTGCCAGCTCGGAGGGGCGCGGGGTCACAGATACGCAGTATTTT. The rearranged chain carries TRBV18 and TRBJ2-3; TRBD2 is a possible D gene, resting on 6 matching bases. Trimming at the junction amounts to 6 bases on V and 2 bases on J, and the germline ends lie 15 bases apart. The CDR3 has 15 amino acids, counting the end cysteine and phenylalanine. The CDR3 DNA has 45 bases and is translated from base 1. From the germline V gene, CDR1 is KGHSH and CDR2 is LQKENI.